This T cell receptor beta chain originates from a study of shared clonotypes between healthy human individuals. CDR1 is SGDLS and CDR2 is YYNGEE in the germline V gene. With V trimmed by 4 bases and J by 1 base, 7 bases remained unmatched. This CDR3 comprises 16 residues. Clones were sequenced by immunoSEQ multiplex PCR, and TCRdb holds only the in-frame ones, with some missing. Of about 2.5 million clones in the sample, roughly 92% were seen once. The chain joins TRBV9 to TRBJ2-3; 9 nucleotides line up with TRBD2. The sequenced material came from naive CD4+ T cells from PBMCs. As for subset: CD45RA+ positively selected. The receptor was derived from a man between 18 and 29 years old in good health. Some clones in this sample may be carry-over from other donors' samples. The CDR3 loop is CASSPIAGVGTDTQYF. DNA for the CDR3: TGTGCCAGCAGCCCAATAGCGGGAGTCGGCACAGATACGCAGTATTTT. The full variable domain, its missing parts supplied by reference TRBV9 and TRBJ2-3, is DSGVTQTPKHLITATGQRVTLRCSPRSGDLSVYWYQQSLDQGLQFLIQYYNGEERAKGNILERFSAQQFPDLHSELNLSSLELGDSALYFCASSPIAGVGTDTQYFGPGTRLTVL.